These 19 T cell receptor beta chains originate from one sample sequenced in a study of identical twins. TCRdb re-derived calls from the 5' RACE reads in MiXCR, one entry per CDR3 protein. The profile covers some 97,000 distinct CDR3 sequences, with 4.5% to 6.5% appearing a single time and more than 10% taken by the ten largest. The sample taken for sequencing was memory T cells sorted from blood. These receptors were obtained from a woman aged 45-60 years in good health.

This clonotype occurred a few times. The chain couples TRBV29-1 to TRBJ2-3; D not certain. CDR1 and CDR2 (germline): SQVTM, ANQGSEA. The CDR3 extends over 12 amino acids. V was pared by 3 bases and J by 4 bases, with 8 bases between. CDR3 sequence: CSVDLPPDTQYF. CDR3 DNA sequence: TGCAGCGTTGACCTCCCACCAGATACGCAGTATTTT.

The chain joins TRBV6-1 to TRBJ1-2; no clear D gene. Germline-derived CDR1 and CDR2 are MNHNS and SASEGT. V lost 1 base to trimming and J lost 4 bases, with 10 bases between them. CDR3 length: 14 residues. The CDR3 bases are TGTGCCAGCAGTGAAGGGGAGGGCTTCTATGGCTACACCTTC. It codes for CASSEGEGFYGYTF.

A note on this clonotype: A much larger clone lies a single base off, so this may be a read error. The missing conserved phenylalanine or tryptophan at the end of this CDR3 makes a read error likely. This sequence joins TRBV28 and TRBJ2-1; a weak D match, TRBD2 (6 bases). Per germline, CDR1 MDHEN and CDR2 SYDVKM. The V and J ends lost 4 bases and 7 bases respectively, with 14 bases between them. This CDR3 has 14 amino acids. CDR3 region: CASSSGTFGNEQFL. DNA of the CDR3: TGTGCCAGCAGTTCCGGGACTTTTGGAAATGAGCAGTTCTTA.

Regarding this clonotype: At one end, the junction sequence differs from germline, possibly due to a read error. The chain joins TRBV7-7 to TRBJ2-7, with TRBD2 as a possible D gene (7 bases). This CDR3 contains 17 residues. Germline V gives CDR1 SSHAT, CDR2 FNYEAQ (reference sequence). CDR3 in DNA: TGTGCTAGCAGCTTAGTAAATTTACAGGGACTATCCTACGAGCAGTACTTC. It yields the protein CASSLVNLQGLSYEQYF.

Worth noting for this clonotype: A much larger clone is a single base away; this may be a read error. The conserved final phenylalanine or tryptophan is absent from the CDR3, which likely points to a read error. No DNA is shown, since the ends of the CDR3 on it are uncertain; the CDR3 is the one TCRdb lists. This sequence joins TRBV21-1 and TRBJ2-7; the table names TRBD2, a call not compared with the DNA. TRBV21-1 constitutes a pseudogene. The CDR3 extends over 16 residues, inclusive of both ends. CDR3 amino acids: CASSKDIGPTSYEQYL.

This clonotype turned up a few times. This chain connects TRBV9 to TRBJ2-3; TRBD2 aligns across 13 bases. Germline V gene lookup returns CDR1 SGDLS and CDR2 YYNGEE. J lost 3 bases, V lost 3 bases, and 10 bases had no gene match. This CDR3 region has 18 residues. CDR3 bases: TGTGCCAGCAGCGGAGACCCCTGGACTAGCGGGGGAACAGATACGCAGTATTTT. It specifies CASSGDPWTSGGTDTQYF.

This clonotype was counted at least ten times. The CDR3 loop reads CASSLDPGVGNQPQHF. CDR3 in DNA: TGTGCCAGCAGTTTAGACCCAGGTGTCGGCAATCAGCCCCAGCATTTT. V and J are TRBV12-3 or TRBV12-4 and TRBJ1-5; D not resolved. V was clipped by 1 base and J by 2 bases, with 12 bases between them. This CDR3 spans 16 amino acids.

This clonotype was observed at least ten times. The CDR3 DNA follows: TGTGCCAGCAGCCTTAGCGGGCCTAGCACAGATACGCAGTATTTT. It translates to CASSLSGPSTDTQYF. J is TRBJ2-3 and V is TRBV2; TRBD2 matches 7 bases. The CDR3 loop spans 15 amino acids. Germline trimming cut 6 bases from V and 0 bases from J; bases unmatched to any gene: 6. The germline gives CDR1 SNHLY, CDR2 FYNNEI.

This clonotype has a count of ten or more. The V gene is TRBV7-2, the J gene TRBJ2-3; D possibly corresponds to TRBD2 (7 bases). This CDR3 is 15 amino acids long. Germline values: CDR1 SGHTA, CDR2 FQGNSA. V was cut by 1 base and J by 0 bases, with 8 bases left in between. The CDR3 DNA reads as TGTGCCAGCAGCTTAGAGGGGGGGAGCACAGATACGCAGTATTTT. Its translation is CASSLEGGSTDTQYF.

This clonotype was observed at least ten times. V gene TRBV29-1 combines with J gene TRBJ1-2, with no clear D. Germline V CDR1 and CDR2: SQVTM, ANQGSEA. Trimming cost V 7 bases and J 4 bases, with 16 bases left between them. The CDR3 runs to 13 residues. CDR3 DNA sequence: TGCAGCGCCTCGACGGCGACCGGCTATGGCTACACCTTC. Amino acid sequence: CSASTATGYGYTF. The full variable domain, completed using reference TRBV29-1 and TRBJ1-2, is SAVISQKPSRDICQRGTSLTIQCQVDSQVTMMFWYRQQPGQSLTLIATANQGSEATYESGFVIDKFPISRPNLTFSTLTVSNMSPEDSSIYLCSASTATGYGYTFGSGTRLTVV.

This clonotype has a count of ten or more. The gene calls are TRBV29-1 and TRBJ2-3; 13 bases fit TRBD2. Germline-derived CDR1 and CDR2 are SQVTM and ANQGSEA. The CDR3 runs 15 residues. V lost 8 bases to trimming and J lost 6 bases; unmatched junction nucleotides: 11. The CDR3 nucleotides read TGCAGCACTACCGGACTAGCGGGAGCAGCCGATACGCAGTATTTT. It yields the protein CSTTGLAGAADTQYF.

This clonotype was picked up many times. The chain recombines TRBV30 with TRBJ1-2, with TRBD1 matching 8 bases. Germline assignment: CDR1 GTSNPN and CDR2 SVGIG (reference sequence). V lost 5 bases, J lost 6 bases, and 5 bases stayed unmatched. The CDR3 runs to 12 residues. This CDR3 is CAWDRGTDGYTF. The CDR3 coding sequence is TGTGCCTGGGACAGGGGAACTGATGGCTACACCTTC.

The table lists this clonotype with many counts. The rearrangement links TRBV15 to TRBJ2-7; tentatively, D is TRBD1 or TRBD2 (5 bases each). V was shortened by 5 bases and J by 5 bases, with 10 bases between the two germline ends. Looked up from germline, CDR1 is LNHNV and CDR2 is YYDKDF (reference sequence). CDR3 length: 12 amino acids. CDR3 residues: CATSGWGNEQYF. CDR3 in DNA: TGTGCCACCAGCGGTTGGGGGAACGAGCAGTACTTC. Supplemented by reference TRBV15 and TRBJ2-7, the full variable domain reads DAMVIQNPRYQVTQFGKPVTLSCSQTLNHNVMYWYQQKSSQAPKLLFHYYDKDFNNEADTPDNFQSRRPNTSFCFLDIRSPGLGDTAMYLCATSGWGNEQYFGPGTRLTVT.

This chain uses TRBV30 with TRBJ1-5; TRBD1 matches at 9 bases. V lost 3 bases, J lost 11 bases, and 11 bases stayed unmatched. The CDR3 covers 14 residues. CDR1 and CDR2 from the germline V gene are GTSNPN and SVGIG (reference sequence). CDR3 sequence (DNA): TGTGCCTGGAGCCCAACCGGGACAGGGTCCGCCCAGCATTTT. This sequence encodes CAWSPTGTGSAQHF. Full variable domain (rest looked up from reference TRBV30 and TRBJ1-5): SQTIHQWPATLVQPVGSPLSLECTVEGTSNPNLYWYRQAAGRGLQLLFYSVGIGQISSEVPQNLSASRPQDRQFILSSKKLLLSDSGFYLCAWSPTGTGSAQHFGDGTRLSIL.

The chain couples TRBV9 to TRBJ1-1; D remains ambiguous. This CDR3 has 13 residues. Germline V CDR1 and CDR2: SGDLS, YYNGEE. V was trimmed by 0 bases and J by 2 bases, leaving 5 bases between them. As DNA, the CDR3 is TGTGCCAGCAGCGTAGATGATAACACTGAAGCTTTCTTT. Protein: CASSVDDNTEAFF.

The V gene is TRBV4-1, the J gene TRBJ2-7; D is possibly TRBD1 (6 bases). CDR1 MGHRA and CDR2 YSYEKL come from the germline V gene. V dropped 1 base and J dropped 4 bases, with 11 bases sitting between them. The CDR3 spans 14 residues. The CDR3, as DNA: TGCGCCAGCAGCCAAGGGGAACAGGGATACGAGCAGTACTTC. It is translated as CASSQGEQGYEQYF.

This clonotype showed up many times. The chain is built from TRBV3-1 and TRBJ2-3; TRBD2 aligns across 7 bases. Germline V CDR1 and CDR2: LGHDT, YNNKEL (reference sequence). The J segment lost 5 bases and the V segment lost 4 bases, leaving 15 bases of the junction unmatched. This CDR3 has 17 amino acids. CDR3: CASSLQSKTGGRDTQYF. CDR3 DNA: TGTGCCAGCAGCCTACAAAGCAAAACGGGAGGTAGAGATACGCAGTATTTT.

This clonotype appeared many times. The CDR3 is CATSVLDSEQFF. In DNA form, the CDR3 reads TGTGCCACCAGTGTCCTGGACAGTGAGCAGTTCTTC. The chain recombines TRBV24-1 with TRBJ2-1, with D possibly being TRBD1 (6 bases). V was trimmed by 5 bases and J by 9 bases, leaving 10 bases between them. Germline V gives CDR1 KGHDR, CDR2 SFDVKD. This CDR3 region has 12 residues.

In its sample, this clonotype was seen many times. The V gene is TRBV11-2, the J gene TRBJ2-1; no definite D call. Trimming left V 6 bases short and J 5 bases short, with 20 bases between. CDR3 size: 16 residues. CDR1 and CDR2 from the germline V gene are SGHAT and FQNNGV. CDR3 sequence reads: CASRPESRFPDNEQFF. CDR3 coding DNA: TGTGCCAGCAGGCCGGAATCTAGGTTTCCTGACAATGAGCAGTTCTTC.